These 3 T cell receptor beta chains were sequenced from one sample in a study of T cells in Graves' hyperthyroidism and ophthalmopathy (dated by TCRdb to the late 2010s). The library came from multiplex PCR. Sequencing was carried out with an Illumina HiSeq 2000. TCR beta CDR3 regions were amplified from RNA transcripts. A first-round RT-PCR of the TCR CDR3 used the HTBI primer set with the Qiagen OneStep RT-PCR kit. TCRdb applied fastp at Q25 and MiXCR to the public reads, then kept only in-frame beta chains. Entries are consolidated by CDR3 protein sequence, retaining the most common genes and DNA. The sample data list about 680,000 distinct CDR3 sequences, and approximately 36% of these were observed just once. 30% to 40% of the sample is taken by the ten largest. The specimen was blood. Receptors were obtained from a woman in her forties with Graves' hyperthyroidism.

The chain links TRBV29-1 to TRBJ1-1; D unclear. Trimming left V 7 bases short and J 6 bases short, with 15 bases between. The CDR3 spans 12 residues. The germline V gene has CDR1 SQVTM and CDR2 ANQGSEA. The CDR3 DNA follows: TGCAGCGGATTGGTGGGAAGCGCTGAAGCTTTCTTT. Amino acid sequence: CSGLVGSAEAFF.

This clonotype was recorded many times. V and J are TRBV9 and TRBJ1-6; no definite D call. Per germline, CDR1 SGDLS and CDR2 YYNGEE. Trimming removed 0 bases from V and 8 bases from J, with 3 bases in between. The CDR3 has 12 residues. The DNA of the CDR3 is TGTGCCAGCAGCGTAGCGGATTCACCCCTCCACTTT. Translation gives CASSVADSPLHF.

This clonotype was detected ten times or more. The CDR3 reads CASSLGYSQPQHF. The CDR3 nucleotides read TGTGCCAGCAGCTTAGGGTACAGCCAGCCCCAGCATTTT. The chain is built from TRBV7-2 and TRBJ1-5; D is undetermined. The CDR3 spans 13 residues. In germline, CDR1 is SGHTA, CDR2 FQGNSA. V dropped 1 base and J dropped 7 bases, with 8 bases sitting between them.